The 15 T cell receptor beta chains in this list originate from one sample, sequenced in a study of control samples from healthy donors and cancer patients. Only in-frame clones appear in the TCRdb table, and some are missing; sequencing was by immunoSEQ multiplex PCR. The sample shows some 410,000 clones, approximately 92% of them seen only once. The specimen was PBMCs. The receptors were sampled from a man in his forties with head and neck cancer.

The CDR3 reads CASSDSGSTDTQYF. CDR3 in DNA: TGCGCCAGCAGCGATAGCGGGAGCACAGATACGCAGTATTTT. This chain joins TRBV10-2 and TRBJ2-3; 7 nucleotides line up with TRBD2. CDR3 size: 14 residues. CDR1 and CDR2 (germline): WSHSY, SAAADI. V was pared by 6 bases and J by 0 bases, with 3 bases of the junction left unmatched.

The gene calls are TRBV4-2 and TRBJ1-1; D may be TRBD1 (5 bases). The V and J ends lost 3 bases and 1 base respectively, with 9 bases between them. The CDR3 spans 14 residues. CDR1 is LGHNA, CDR2 YNFKEQ, per germline. Here the CDR3 DNA reads TGTGCCAGCAGCCAGAGGGGTACGAACACTGAAGCTTTCTTT. This encodes CASSQRGTNTEAFF.

This rearrangement joins TRBV23-1 to TRBJ2-1, with TRBD2 matching 7 bases. TRBV23-1 is treated as an ORF (open reading frame) with a function not yet certain. V lost 6 bases, J lost 2 bases, and 4 bases stayed unmatched. The CDR3 totals 14 residues. CDR3 DNA sequence: TGCGCCAGCAGGTCCGGGACTACCTACAATGAGCAGTTCTTC. Its translation is CASRSGTTYNEQFF.

The chain employs TRBV9 and TRBJ2-1; TRBD1 matches at 10 bases. Germline assignment: CDR1 SGDLS and CDR2 YYNGEE. The length of the CDR3 is 16 residues. The trim removed 4 bases at V and 6 bases at J, leaving 10 bases unmatched. The CDR3 DNA sequence: TGTGCCAGCAGCCCTAGGACAGGGGGATATAGCAATGAGCAGTTCTTC. Residues: CASSPRTGGYSNEQFF.

This sequence joins TRBV7-3 and TRBJ1-6; the D gene is possibly TRBD1 (5 bases). Trimming took off 6 bases at V and 9 bases at J, with 15 bases between the two ends. Looked up from germline, CDR1 is SGHTA and CDR2 is FQGTGA. CDR3 size: 14 residues. The DNA of the CDR3 is TGTGCCAGCAGTTCCTTGGGGGGAATTTCACCCCTCCACTTT. Residues: CASSSLGGISPLHF.

V gene TRBV28 combines with J gene TRBJ1-4; TRBD1 matches 7 bases. The germline gives CDR1 MDHEN, CDR2 SYDVKM. Unmatched junction bases numbered 10, after V lost 1 base and J lost 8 bases. The CDR3 has 16 residues. The CDR3 region has the DNA TGTGCCAGCAGTTTATACAGGGGCGACGGCCGGGAAAAACTGTTTTTT. It codes for CASSLYRGDGREKLFF.

V usage is TRBV30 and J usage is TRBJ1-6, with D tentatively TRBD1 (5 bases). The CDR3 is made up of 14 amino acids. The V end lost 0 bases, the J end lost 7 bases, and 10 bases lay between the germline ends. Looked up from germline, CDR1 is GTSNPN and CDR2 is SVGIG (reference sequence). The CDR3 nucleotides are TGTGCCTGGAGTGTACGCAGGGCGAATTCACCCCTCCACTTT. It is translated as CAWSVRRANSPLHF.

This chain uses TRBV7-3 with TRBJ2-6; no firm D call. The length of the CDR3 is 13 residues. V lost 3 bases and J 4 bases, leaving 4 bases between the germline ends. Germline lookup yields CDR1 SGHTA and CDR2 FQGTGA. CDR3 coding DNA: TGTGCCAGCAGCTTCCTCGGGGCCAACGTCCTGACTTTC. Encoded protein: CASSFLGANVLTF.

This clone was detected a few times. The V gene is TRBV29-1, the J gene TRBJ2-3; maybe TRBD2 (5 bases). Germline V gene data show CDR1 as SQVTM and CDR2 as ANQGSEA. This CDR3 contains 15 residues. V was pared by 4 bases and J by 0 bases, with 14 bases between. The CDR3 DNA sequence: TGCAGCGTTGTCACTGGGCGGACTAGCACAGATACGCAGTATTTT. Its protein product is CSVVTGRTSTDTQYF.

A single count supports this clone. The CDR3 protein is CASSEGQNQPQHF. In nucleotides, the CDR3 is TGTGCCAGCAGCGAGGGACAGAATCAGCCCCAGCATTTT. The chain employs TRBV5-4 and TRBJ1-5; TRBD1 matches 7 bases. The CDR3 extends over 13 amino acids. V shed 4 bases, J shed 4 bases, and the junction held 2 bases outside the gene matches. CDR1 and CDR2 from the germline V gene are SGHNT and YYREEE (reference sequence).

The chain has TRBV6-2 or TRBV6-3 and TRBJ2-2; no definite D call. The CDR3 has 13 amino acids. Trimming cost V 2 bases and J 5 bases, with 6 bases left between them. Germline V gives CDR1 MNHEY, CDR2 SVGEGT. The DNA for the CDR3 is TGTGCCAGCAGTTACGTAGGGACCGGGGAGCTGTTTTTT. Translation: CASSYVGTGELFF.

This clone showed up just once. The genes are TRBV6-2 or TRBV6-3 and TRBJ2-7; no clear D. V lost 0 bases and J 5 bases, leaving 14 bases between the germline ends. Per the germline V gene, CDR1 is MNHEY and CDR2 is SVGEGT. The CDR3 length is 15 residues. The CDR3: CASSYSWQDVHEQYF. CDR3 coding DNA: TGTGCCAGCAGTTACTCGTGGCAGGACGTCCACGAGCAGTACTTC.

The J gene is TRBJ1-4, the V gene TRBV27; 8 bases line up with TRBD1. CDR3 size: 13 residues. Germline CDR1 and CDR2: MNHEY and SMNVEV (reference sequence). The J segment lost 7 bases and the V segment lost 9 bases, leaving 7 bases of the junction unmatched. The CDR3 bases are TGTGCCAGTACTACAGGGGGAGGTGAAAAACTGTTTTTT. It codes for CASTTGGGEKLFF.

The V and J genes are TRBV18 and TRBJ2-1; a weak D match, TRBD2 (6 bases). The CDR3 has 18 residues. Trimming took off 2 bases at V and 0 bases at J, with 17 bases between the two ends. In germline, CDR1 is KGHSH, CDR2 LQKENI. In DNA, the CDR3 is TGTGCCAGCTCACCATCGCGGTCCCGGCGGGACTCCTACAATGAGCAGTTCTTC. Translation: CASSPSRSRRDSYNEQFF.

This CDR3 reads CASSYRTGVTGELFF. Here the CDR3 DNA reads TGTGCCAGCAGTTACAGGACAGGGGTCACCGGGGAGCTGTTTTTT. V gene TRBV6-5 combines with J gene TRBJ2-2; 9 bases line up with TRBD1. V gave up 2 bases and J gave up 4 bases; unmatched junction bases: 2. The CDR3 extends over 15 amino acids. Per germline, CDR1 MNHEY and CDR2 SVGAGI.